These T cell receptor beta chains were read from a single sample in a study of blood T cell repertoires in COVID-19. Assay used: immunoSEQ multiplex PCR; TCRdb lists only in-frame clones, some missing. The sample yields about 150,000 clones, roughly 90% seen once. The sample consisted of PBMCs or T cells enriched from blood (not recorded which). These TCRs come from a woman aged 25 to 39 with acute COVID-19. Each CDR3 is given with its conserved first and last residue. The order of the fields is V gene, J gene, CDR3 length, CDR3 protein.

TRBV6-4,TRBJ1-2,14,CASSDSRGNYGYTF
TRBV28,TRBJ2-7,17,CASSLSYPAGRAYEQYF
TRBV6-5,TRBJ2-7,14,CASSRGALPYEQYF
TRBV9,TRBJ1-3,16,CASSGRDQGAGNTIYF
TRBV5-1,TRBJ2-1,17,CASSLRTSALEYNEQFF
TRBV7-9,TRBJ2-3,14,CASSFRQGGDTQYF
TRBV5-6,TRBJ1-6,14,CASSDRGWNSPLHF
TRBV27,TRBJ2-7,13,CASSFAGEDEQYF
TRBV9,TRBJ2-1,14,CASSASGNYNEQFF
TRBV7-9,TRBJ1-3,16,CASSSYAGAPGNTIYF
TRBV7-2,TRBJ1-3,18,CASSLFDPGTTSGNTIYF
TRBV6-4,TRBJ2-1,14,CASSEKQGYNEQFF
TRBV4-1,TRBJ2-7,14,CASSHPGQGYEQYF
TRBV5-6,TRBJ1-1,14,CASSLTPGQEMAFF
TRBV7-3,TRBJ2-1,13,CSSSSRMRDEQFF
TRBV5-1,TRBJ1-3,16,CASSLGETTSGNTIYF
TRBV28,TRBJ1-1,13,CASRIQGDTEAFF
TRBV19,TRBJ1-1,15,CASSIDPRGSGEAFF
TRBV29-1,TRBJ2-3,14,CSAAGGVDTDTQYF
TRBV7-2,TRBJ2-7,12,CASSRQGVEQYF
TRBV9,TRBJ2-1,15,CASSERTSVGNEQFF
TRBV2,TRBJ1-5,15,CASRAESVSNQPQHF
TRBV7-3,TRBJ2-2,19,CASSYKGASGRKNTGELFF
TRBV9,TRBJ2-1,15,CASSVATGAYNEQFF
TRBV30,TRBJ1-1,12,CAWSVSWAQAFF
TRBV6-1,TRBJ1-2,16,CASSESPTGGNYGYTF
TRBV11-2,TRBJ2-7,12,CASSLNYYEQYF
TRBV11-2,TRBJ1-2,13,CASSLGRVNGYTF
TRBV7-2,TRBJ1-4,15,CASSSPGQGIKKLFF
TRBV5-1,TRBJ2-1,13,CASSLGSSGEQFF
TRBV6-4,TRBJ1-1,16,CASSDSTVGAASEAFF
TRBV28,TRBJ1-5,13,CALQRVRRGPQHF
TRBV19,TRBJ2-1,18,CASSILRTSGIGYNEQFF